This T cell receptor beta chain was profiled in a study of Tregs in tolerant kidney transplant recipients. Study conclusions and caveats: Biological reproducibility was not directly addressed in this study.

In regard to this clone: Antigen specificity is unknown. Read data end 3 residues before the CDR3 end; the end is taken from the germline J gene.

This CDR3 contains 15 residues. Germline CDR1 is SGHVS and CDR2 is FNYEAQ. After removal of 5 bases from V and 8 bases from J, the junction contained 10 bases not matched to a gene. Recipients received nonmyeloablative bone marrow transplants from related graft donors, with transient mixed chimerism. Clones were sequenced by immunoSEQ multiplex PCR, and TCRdb holds only the in-frame ones, with some missing. Found here are some 30,000 clones; the top ten clones hold about 1.9%. This clonotype originated in a human patient who received a combined kidney and bone marrow transplant. Some T cells may be provided by the graft donor. Material: CD4+ T cells from blood (PBMCs), obtained 24 months after the transplant. The chain combines TRBV7-6 with TRBJ2-1; 9 bases agree with TRBD2. The covered CDR3 bases are TGTGCCAGCAGCCGACTAGCGGACGACTCTTATGAG. It specifies CASSRLADDSYE. The CDR3 in full is CASSRLADDSYEQFF.